The 19 T cell receptor beta chains given below trace back to one sample, sequenced in a study of Ad26.COV2.S vaccination and SARS-CoV-2 variants. Only in-frame clones appear in the TCRdb table, and some are missing; sequencing was by immunoSEQ multiplex PCR. Of over 400,000 clones listed, approximately 89% are singletons. The treatment denotes: over 15 received Ad26.COV2.S at low or high dose, single or two shots; five or six received placebo; per-sample allocation not given. Day 63 after the first vaccine or placebo injection was the time point for sampling. The material was peripheral blood, obtained in a trial of Ad26.COV2.S vaccine versus placebo. Receptors originate from a person between 18 and 65 years old who received the Ad26.COV2.S COVID-19 vaccine or a placebo.

The chain employs TRBV16 and TRBJ1-2; D call uncertain. V shed 2 bases and J shed 7 bases, with 11 bases lying between them. CDR1 is KGHSY and CDR2 is FQNENV in the germline V gene. The CDR3 spans 13 residues. CDR3 DNA: TGTGCCAGCAGCCAACTACAGCAGGCTGGCTACACCTTC. Its translation is CASSQLQQAGYTF.

V usage is TRBV7-9 and J usage is TRBJ1-1; the D gene is possibly TRBD1 (5 bases). This CDR3 spans 16 amino acids. With 4 bases removed from V and 6 bases from J, the gap between germline ends came to 21 bases. Germline-derived CDR1 and CDR2 are SEHNR and FQNEAQ (reference sequence). Here the CDR3 reads CASSWIRGASGAEAFF. CDR3 bases: TGTGCCAGCAGCTGGATCAGAGGGGCGTCCGGGGCTGAAGCTTTCTTT.

This clone has only a few counts. V usage is TRBV4-1 and J usage is TRBJ1-4, with TRBD1 as a possible D gene (6 bases). With 5 bases removed from V and 7 bases from J, the gap between germline ends came to 11 bases. Germline loops: CDR1 MGHRA, CDR2 YSYEKL. The CDR3 is 13 amino acids. Here the CDR3 reads CASSKGDVEKLFF. CDR3 nucleotides: TGCGCCAGCAGCAAGGGGGACGTTGAAAAACTGTTTTTT.

The chain recombines TRBV7-9 with TRBJ2-7; 9 bases are shared with TRBD1. The germline V gene has CDR1 SEHNR and CDR2 FQNEAQ (reference sequence). The junction had 6 bases not matched to a gene; V was cut back by 5 bases and J by 4 bases. This CDR3 contains 14 residues. The CDR3: CASSPGQGLYEQYF. DNA of the CDR3: TGTGCCAGCAGCCCGGGACAGGGTTTATACGAGCAGTACTTC.

The chain combines TRBV28 with TRBJ2-2, with 8 bases fitting TRBD2. The V and J ends lost 5 bases and 0 bases, in that order; junction bases with no gene match: 23. CDR1 MDHEN and CDR2 SYDVKM come from the germline V gene. The CDR3 covers 22 residues. The CDR3 sequence: CASSPGALLAGLTKTNTGELFF. For the CDR3, the DNA is TGTGCCAGCAGTCCCGGAGCCCTTCTAGCGGGCCTGACCAAAACGAACACCGGGGAGCTGTTTTTT.

The chain carries TRBV2 and TRBJ1-5; D remains unclear. V was clipped by 4 bases and J by 5 bases, with 12 bases between them. The CDR3 spans 14 residues. From germline, CDR1 is SNHLY and CDR2 FYNNEI. The CDR3 DNA reads TGTGCCAGCAGTGGACATGGGGATCATCAGCCCCAGCATTTT. It encodes CASSGHGDHQPQHF.

About this clone: In the same sample, other DNA sequences code for this CDR3. The V call is TRBV3-1 (or the pseudogene TRBV3-2), the J call TRBJ1-1; TRBD1 might be the D (6 bases). V lost 0 bases and J 1 base, leaving 6 bases between the germline ends. Looked up from germline, CDR1 is LGHDT and CDR2 is YNNKEL (reference sequence). The CDR3 is 14 amino acids. CDR3 region: CASSQEGGNTEAFF. The CDR3 DNA follows: TGTGCCAGCAGCCAAGAAGGGGGGAACACTGAAGCTTTCTTT.

Comment on this clone: The same CDR3 is also encoded by other DNA sequences in this sample. The rearrangement uses TRBV4-3 and TRBJ2-7; D might be TRBD2 (5 bases). Trimming left V 0 bases short and J 3 bases short, with 9 bases between. Germline loops: CDR1 LGHNA, CDR2 YSLEER. CDR3 length: 14 residues. The CDR3 DNA sequence: TGCGCCAGCAGCCAAGAACGGGGTAGCTACGAGCAGTACTTC. It specifies CASSQERGSYEQYF.

Only a few counts were recorded for this clone. The chain links TRBV6-2 or TRBV6-3 to TRBJ1-1, with unresolved D. This CDR3 region has 12 residues. V was pared by 8 bases and J by 3 bases, with 10 bases between. CDR1 MNHEY and CDR2 SVGEGT come from the germline V gene. CDR3 nucleotides: TGTGCCAGCCGTTTGGGTCACACTGAAGCTTTCTTT. Amino acid sequence: CASRLGHTEAFF.

The chain has TRBV4-3 and TRBJ2-5; 11 positions match TRBD1. V shed 0 bases and J 5 bases; nucleotides not matched to a gene: 5. The CDR3 consists of 16 residues. Germline V gene sequence: CDR1 LGHNA, CDR2 YSLEER. CDR3 DNA: TGCGCCAGCAGCCAAGATCGGGACAGGGGGAGGGAGACCCAGTACTTC. Its protein product is CASSQDRDRGRETQYF.

This rearrangement joins TRBV5-5 to TRBJ1-1; no clear D gene. The germline gives CDR1 SGHKS, CDR2 YYEKEE (reference sequence). Trimming removed 4 bases at V and 8 bases at J, with 21 bases between. CDR3 length: 15 residues. The CDR3 spells CASSRSGREGLEAFF. CDR3 nucleotide sequence: TGTGCCAGCAGCCGCTCCGGAAGAGAGGGATTGGAAGCTTTCTTT.

The gene calls are TRBV10-3 and TRBJ1-4; D is perhaps TRBD1 (5 bases). V was pared by 3 bases and J by 0 bases, with 14 bases between. The germline CDR1 and CDR2 sequences are ENHRY and SYGVKD. This CDR3 region has 17 residues. CDR3 coding DNA: TGTGCCATCAGTGATTTTGGACACCTTGCAACTAATGAAAAACTGTTTTTT. Amino acid sequence: CAISDFGHLATNEKLFF.

This clone has just one count. Within the sample, other DNA sequences also encode this same CDR3. The chain recombines TRBV9 with TRBJ2-5; TRBD1 is a possible D gene (6 bases). Germline CDR1 is SGDLS and CDR2 is YYNGEE. The V end lost 2 bases, the J end lost 5 bases, and 13 bases lay between the germline ends. This CDR3 has 14 residues. CDR3 residues: CASSVAGAVETQYF. CDR3 coding DNA: TGTGCCAGCAGCGTGGCAGGGGCGGTTGAGACCCAGTACTTC.

The table lists this clone with a few counts. The chain joins TRBV23-1 to TRBJ1-4, with TRBD1 matching over 7 bases. TRBV23-1 is given ORF status, its function remaining uncertain. V lost 10 bases to trimming and J lost 2 bases; unmatched junction nucleotides: 19. This CDR3 has 18 residues. This chain's CDR3 is CAINTPGQLGSTNEKLFF. In DNA form, the CDR3 reads TGCGCCATCAACACTCCGGGACAGCTGGGTTCTACTAATGAAAAACTGTTTTTT.

The V and J genes are TRBV2 and TRBJ1-2; the match to TRBD1 covers 9 bases. CDR1 is SNHLY, CDR2 FYNNEI, per germline. V gave up 5 bases and J gave up 8 bases; unmatched junction bases: 12. The CDR3 is 15 residues long. DNA of the CDR3: TGTGCCAGCAGTTTCCCCGGGACAGGGAAGGAAGGCTACACCTTC. Protein sequence: CASSFPGTGKEGYTF. The full variable domain, rest sourced from reference TRBV2 and TRBJ1-2, is EPEVTQTPSHQVTQMGQEVILRCVPISNHLYFYWYRQILGQKVEFLVSFYNNEISEKSEIFDDQFSVERPDGSNFTLKIRSTKLEDSAMYFCASSFPGTGKEGYTFGSGTRLTVV.

The V call is TRBV6-5, the J call TRBJ1-1, with D perhaps matching TRBD1 (5 bases). CDR3 length: 13 residues. Germline V gene lookup returns CDR1 MNHEY and CDR2 SVGAGI. With 5 bases removed from V and 4 bases from J, the gap between germline ends came to 11 bases. The CDR3 spells CASSRGLGTEAFF. DNA for the CDR3: TGTGCCAGCAGTCGGGGGTTAGGCACTGAAGCTTTCTTT.

The V gene is TRBV3-1 (or the pseudogene TRBV3-2), the J gene TRBJ1-2, with no clear D. The V end lost 1 base, the J end lost 3 bases, and 9 bases lay between the germline ends. The CDR3 is 14 amino acids. Germline V gene data show CDR1 as LGHDT and CDR2 as YNNKEL (reference sequence). The CDR3 spells CASSQGEWYYGYTF. The CDR3 DNA follows: TGTGCCAGCAGCCAAGGGGAATGGTACTATGGCTACACCTTC.

The CDR3 coding sequence is TGTGCCAGCAGCCAAGGGGGGATGTGGTACGTC. Its protein is CASSQGGMWYV. This chain joins TRBV3-1 (or the pseudogene TRBV3-2) and TRBJ2-7; perhaps D is TRBD1 or TRBD2 (5 bases each). Trimming stripped 1 base from V and 12 bases from J, with 10 bases between. CDR1 and CDR2 from the germline V gene are LGHDT and YNNKEL (reference sequence). The CDR3 contains 11 residues.

The V and J genes are TRBV3-1 (or the pseudogene TRBV3-2) and TRBJ1-2; D is uncertain. Trimming pared 1 base from V and 7 bases from J, leaving 13 bases between. This CDR3 spans 14 amino acids. Germline assignment: CDR1 LGHDT and CDR2 YNNKEL (reference sequence). CDR3 coding DNA: TGTGCCAGCAGCCAAGGTGCCCGGATTGGTGGCTACACCTTC. Translation gives CASSQGARIGGYTF.